The next 7 T cell receptor beta chains were all read from a single sample in a study of blood T cell repertoires in COVID-19 (TCRdb year 2020). The method behind the library was the immunoSEQ multiplex PCR assay. Imported from immuneACCESS, the table was reduced by TCRdb to in-frame sequences with V and J called. These copies leave out some clones; in studies compared against another copy, an unresolved V gene accounts for under half, and the cause of the remainder is not known. For this sample the table gives about 230,000 clones, of which approximately 82% were detected only once. The biggest ten clones account for 2% to 3% of the sample. Sequencing was carried out using peripheral blood. These receptors originate from a woman aged 70-85 years with active or convalescent COVID-19.

J is TRBJ2-7 and V is TRBV7-9; D is possibly TRBD2 (5 bases). Germline assignment: CDR1 SEHNR and CDR2 FQNEAQ (reference sequence). CDR3 size: 13 residues. V was pared by 7 bases and J by 4 bases, with 14 bases between. CDR3 sequence (DNA): TGTGCCAGCACCCCGGCTGGGAGATACGAGCAGTACTTC. This sequence encodes CASTPAGRYEQYF.

In its sample, this clone was seen once. The chain joins TRBV7-8 to TRBJ2-6, with a weak D call TRBD1 (6 bases). The germline V and J ends were trimmed by 4 bases and 4 bases, with 8 bases remaining between them. This CDR3 is built from 14 residues. The germline V gene encodes CDR1 SGHVS and CDR2 FQNEAQ. CDR3 sequence reads: CASSSGDGANVLTF. CDR3 sequence (DNA): TGTGCCAGCAGCTCAGGGGACGGGGCCAACGTCCTGACTTTC. The complete variable domain, with remaining parts taken from reference TRBV7-8 and TRBJ2-6, reads GAGVSQSPRYKVAKRGQDVALRCDPISGHVSLFWYQQALGQGPEFLTYFQNEAQLDKSGLPSDRFFAERPEGSVSTLKIQRTQQEDSAVYLCASSSGDGANVLTFGAGSRLTVL.

The V and J genes are TRBV18 and TRBJ2-2, with D perhaps TRBD1 (6 bases). Trimming cost V 8 bases and J 3 bases, with 13 bases left between them. The CDR3 covers 14 residues. CDR1 and CDR2 from the germline V gene are KGHSH and LQKENI. CDR3 sequence reads: CASAQGHDTGELFF. The CDR3 DNA sequence: TGTGCCAGCGCCCAGGGGCACGACACCGGGGAGCTGTTTTTT.

V usage is TRBV6-5 and J usage is TRBJ1-4, with D unclear. The germline V and J ends were trimmed by 0 bases and 6 bases, with 11 bases remaining between them. Germline V lookup: CDR1 MNHEY, CDR2 SVGAGI. This CDR3 region has 15 residues. CDR3 in amino acids: CASSYSRQFDEKLFF. CDR3 coding DNA: TGTGCCAGCAGTTACTCGAGACAATTTGATGAAAAACTGTTTTTT.

The chain couples TRBV5-6 to TRBJ1-2, with 9 bases aligning to TRBD1. V shed 3 bases and J 4 bases; nucleotides not matched to a gene: 4. This CDR3 spans 14 amino acids. Germline lookup yields CDR1 SGHDT and CDR2 YYEEEE. CDR3 nucleotides: TGTGCCAGCAGCTACAGGGGGCGTACCTATGGCTACACCTTC. This translates into CASSYRGRTYGYTF.

The chain links TRBV4-1 to TRBJ2-7; 7 bases line up with TRBD1. The CDR3 is 16 residues long. Germline V lookup: CDR1 MGHRA, CDR2 YSYEKL. V was pared by 0 bases and J by 2 bases, with 7 bases of the junction left unmatched. The chain's CDR3 is CASSQDLQGQTYEQYF. The CDR3 DNA is TGCGCCAGCAGCCAAGATCTACAGGGGCAGACCTACGAGCAGTACTTC.

The rearrangement links TRBV4-2 to TRBJ2-7, with D possibly matching TRBD2 (5 bases). The CDR3 loop spans 16 amino acids. The germline gives CDR1 LGHNA, CDR2 YNFKEQ. Trimming shortened V by 0 bases and J by 0 bases, and 12 bases separated the two germline ends. The CDR3 region has the DNA TGTGCCAGCAGCCAAGATCTCTGGAGGTCCTCCTACGAGCAGTACTTC. Its translation: CASSQDLWRSSYEQYF.